Following are 8 T cell receptor beta chains from one sample sequenced in a study of blood T cell repertoires in COVID-19. The repertoire was sequenced with immunoSEQ multiplex PCR; TCRdb's copy has only in-frame clones and lacks some. The sample carries about 34,000 clones, around 90% recorded once. What was sequenced was peripheral blood. The origin of the receptors is a man of 80 years or more with acute or convalescent COVID-19.

The rearrangement links TRBV4-2 to TRBJ1-1, with no clear D. This CDR3 is built from 15 residues. The germline V gene encodes CDR1 LGHNA and CDR2 YNFKEQ. V was pared by 1 base and J by 11 bases, with 20 bases between. CDR3 DNA sequence: TGTGCCAGCAGCCAAGTTTCCCCCCGGGTTCCAGAGGCTTTCTTT. As protein: CASSQVSPRVPEAFF.

A few counts support this clone. V and J are TRBV6-4 and TRBJ2-2; 11 nucleotides line up with TRBD2. CDR1 is MRHNA, CDR2 SNTAGT, per germline. This CDR3 contains 15 residues. Trimming cost V 6 bases and J 3 bases; bases outside gene matches: 3. This CDR3 reads CASSTTSGDTGELFF. DNA of the CDR3: TGTGCCAGCAGCACGACTAGCGGGGACACCGGGGAGCTGTTTTTT.

The gene calls are TRBV6-5 and TRBJ1-1; 7 bases align to TRBD1. CDR3 length: 13 residues. Germline-derived CDR1 and CDR2 are MNHEY and SVGAGI. Trimming took 7 bases from V and 10 from J; bases not matched to a gene: 12. CDR3 residues: CASTRDSSGVAFF. CDR3 sequence (DNA): TGTGCCAGCACCCGGGACAGCTCGGGAGTAGCTTTCTTT.

This chain links TRBV19 with TRBJ1-1, with D possibly being TRBD1 (5 bases). The V end lost 4 bases, the J end lost 1 base, and 16 bases lay between the germline ends. CDR1 is LNHDA, CDR2 SQIVND, per germline (reference sequence). The CDR3 covers 16 residues. The CDR3 DNA reads as TGTGCCAGTAGTAACGCCCGGGGGGTTTGGAACACTGAAGCTTTCTTT. This codes for CASSNARGVWNTEAFF.

This clone is a singleton in its sample. V usage is TRBV29-1 and J usage is TRBJ1-4, with D unclear. Trimming left V 4 bases short and J 8 bases short, with 14 bases between. Germline values: CDR1 SQVTM, CDR2 ANQGSEA. The CDR3 runs 13 residues. The CDR3 protein is CSVAAEGSEKLFF. CDR3 sequence (DNA): TGCAGCGTTGCGGCGGAAGGGAGCGAAAAACTGTTTTTT.

The V gene is TRBV19, the J gene TRBJ1-1; the match to TRBD1 covers 8 bases. CDR3 length equals 13 residues. V lost 6 bases, J lost 5 bases, and 5 bases stayed unmatched. Germline loops: CDR1 LNHDA, CDR2 SQIVND (reference sequence). CDR3 bases: TGTGCCAGTAGCCTCGACAGGGGAACTGAAGCTTTCTTT. Translation: CASSLDRGTEAFF. Combining the CDR3 with reference TRBV19 and TRBJ1-1 gives the whole variable domain DGGITQSPKYLFRKEGQNVTLSCEQNLNHDAMYWYRQDPGQGLRLIYYSQIVNDFQKGDIAEGYSVSREKKESFPLTVTSAQKNPTAFYLCASSLDRGTEAFFGQGTRLTVV.

The chain uses TRBV11-2 and TRBJ2-1; D may be TRBD2 (5 bases). The CDR3 extends over 16 amino acids. CDR1 is SGHAT and CDR2 is FQNNGV in the germline V gene. Trimming removed 1 base from V and 7 bases from J, with 17 bases in between. The CDR3 DNA sequence: TGTGCCAGCAGCTTAGGTCGGGCTAGCCTGAGGAATGAGCAGTTCTTC. Translating gives CASSLGRASLRNEQFF.

The chain carries TRBV6-1 and TRBJ2-2; 7 bases fit TRBD2. V gave up 0 bases and J gave up 6 bases; unmatched junction bases: 4. Germline V gives CDR1 MNHNS, CDR2 SASEGT. The CDR3 covers 15 residues. Here the CDR3 reads CASSEAGLRSGELFF. The CDR3 DNA is TGTGCCAGCAGTGAAGCGGGACTAAGGTCCGGGGAGCTGTTTTTT.